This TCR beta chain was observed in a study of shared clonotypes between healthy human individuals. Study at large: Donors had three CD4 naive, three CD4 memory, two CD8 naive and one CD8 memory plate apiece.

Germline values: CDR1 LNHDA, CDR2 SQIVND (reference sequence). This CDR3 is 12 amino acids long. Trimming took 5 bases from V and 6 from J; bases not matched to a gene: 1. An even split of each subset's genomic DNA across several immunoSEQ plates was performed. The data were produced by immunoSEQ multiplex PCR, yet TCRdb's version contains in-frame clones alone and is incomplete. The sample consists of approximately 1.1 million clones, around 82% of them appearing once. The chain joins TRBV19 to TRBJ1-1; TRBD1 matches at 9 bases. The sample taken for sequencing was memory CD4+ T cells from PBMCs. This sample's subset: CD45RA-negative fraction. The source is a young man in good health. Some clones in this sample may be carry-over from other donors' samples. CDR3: CASSDRGAEAFF. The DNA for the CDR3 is TGTGCCAGTAGTGACAGGGGGGCTGAAGCTTTCTTT.